The 32 T cell receptor beta chains below all came from one sample that was sequenced in a study of Graves' ophthalmopathy and Graves' hyperthyroidism. Researchers took RNA transcripts and amplified TCR beta CDR3 regions from them. HTBI-primed first-round RT-PCR preceded second-round multiplex PCR. TCRdb reprocessed the multiplex PCR reads via MiXCR and lists one record per CDR3 protein. Found here are around 1.1 million distinct CDR3 sequences, about 35% of them singletons; the top ten hold roughly 11%. Sequences were obtained from peripheral blood or thyroid tissue (not recorded which). Receptor source: an adult man with Graves' hyperthyroidism.

This chain joins TRBV7-3 and TRBJ2-2; a possible D gene is TRBD2 (5 bases). CDR1 and CDR2 from the germline V gene are SGHTA and FQGTGA. The V gene lost 4 bases and the J gene lost 11 bases, with 20 bases spanning the gap. The CDR3 has 15 amino acids. CDR3 DNA: TGTGCCAGCAGCTCCGGACTCGTCGTCCCTGCTGAGCTGTTTTTT. Translated, it gives CASSSGLVVPAELFF.

This clonotype was counted at least ten times. CDR3 bases: TGTGCCAGCAGACCCCTTCCCCCAGCAGATGGCTACACCTTC. It codes for CASRPLPPADGYTF. The chain carries TRBV2 and TRBJ1-2; no reliable D call. The CDR3 extends over 14 amino acids. The V gene's germline CDR1 is SNHLY and CDR2 FYNNEI. Trimming stripped 6 bases from V and 6 bases from J, with 17 bases between.

This clonotype was seen many times. The rearrangement joins TRBV7-6 to TRBJ1-5; no firm D call. CDR1 and CDR2 (germline): SGHVS, FNYEAQ. This CDR3 comprises 13 residues. Trimming took off 4 bases at V and 4 bases at J, with 8 bases between the two ends. CDR3 in amino acids: CASSSDQNQPQHF. CDR3 in DNA: TGTGCCAGCAGCTCGGACCAAAATCAGCCCCAGCATTTT.

This clonotype was picked up many times. This chain's CDR3 is CASSSRARVGYEQYF. CDR3 nucleotides: TGTGCCAGCAGTTCCCGCGCTAGAGTTGGGTACGAGCAGTACTTC. This chain links TRBV28 with TRBJ2-7, with unresolved D. This CDR3 comprises 15 residues. Germline lookup yields CDR1 MDHEN and CDR2 SYDVKM. Deletions cut 4 bases from V and 4 bases from J, with 17 bases between. Filled out from reference TRBV28 and TRBJ2-7, the complete variable domain reads DVKVTQSSRYLVKRTGEKVFLECVQDMDHENMFWYRQDPGLGLRLIYFSYDVKMKEKGDIPEGYSVSREKKERFSLILESASTNQTSMYLCASSSRARVGYEQYFGPGTRLTVT.

This clonotype was counted at least ten times. The chain employs TRBV2 and TRBJ1-5, with D unclear. From germline, CDR1 is SNHLY and CDR2 FYNNEI. The CDR3 sequence is 12 residues long. V was shortened by 3 bases and J by 5 bases, with 5 bases between the two germline ends. The CDR3, as DNA: TGTGCCAGCAGTGACCCGTATCAGCCCCAGCATTTT. This encodes CASSDPYQPQHF.

In its sample, this clonotype was seen many times. This sequence joins TRBV2 and TRBJ2-7; 7 bases match TRBD1. The CDR3 spans 15 residues. The ends lost 2 bases at V and 5 bases at J; junction bases unmatched: 9. Germline assignment: CDR1 SNHLY and CDR2 FYNNEI. CDR3 residues: CASSETGTVVDEQYF. For the CDR3, the DNA is TGTGCCAGCAGTGAAACGGGGACAGTAGTCGACGAGCAGTACTTC.

In this sample, this clonotype turned up many times. One end of the junction varies from germline; a read error may be responsible. The chain links TRBV5-8 to TRBJ2-5, with D tentatively TRBD2 (5 bases). The CDR3 runs 15 residues. Germline lookup yields CDR1 SGHTS and CDR2 YDEGEE. CDR3 region: CASSLGRGGQETQYF. The CDR3 DNA follows: TGCGCCAGCAGCCTAGGACGGGGTGGCCAAGAGACCCAGTACTTC. The entire variable domain, with the rest obtained from reference TRBV5-8 and TRBJ2-5, is as follows: EAGVTQSPTHLIKTRGQQATLRCSPISGHTSVYWYQQALGLGLQFLLWYDEGEERNRGNFPPRFSGRQFPNYSSELNVNALELEDSALYLCASSLGRGGQETQYFGPGTRLLVL.

Ten or more counts support this clonotype. The chain combines TRBV5-1 with TRBJ1-1; D uncertain. Trimming shortened V by 0 bases and J by 0 bases, and 15 bases separated the two germline ends. CDR1 and CDR2 from the germline V gene are SGHRS and YFSETQ. The CDR3 runs 17 residues. The DNA of the CDR3 is TGCGCCAGCAGCTTGGAACGAGCAGGAGGACTGAACACTGAAGCTTTCTTT. This encodes CASSLERAGGLNTEAFF. Complete variable domain (other parts from reference TRBV5-1 and TRBJ1-1): KAGVTQTPRYLIKTRGQQVTLSCSPISGHRSVSWYQQTPGQGLQFLFEYFSETQRNKGNFPGRFSGRQFSNSRSEMNVSTLELGDSALYLCASSLERAGGLNTEAFFGQGTRLTVV.

This clonotype was recorded a few times. V usage is TRBV29-1 and J usage is TRBJ2-2; D tentatively fits TRBD1 or TRBD2 (6 bases each). Germline CDR1 is SQVTM and CDR2 is ANQGSEA. V lost 6 bases, J lost 5 bases, and 16 bases lay in between. The CDR3 contains 14 residues. The CDR3 DNA is TGCAGCGTGGGGGCTAGCGCCGGAACCGGGGAGCTGTTTTTT. Translating gives CSVGASAGTGELFF.

This clonotype was observed at least ten times. This sequence joins TRBV5-1 and TRBJ2-7; D ambiguous. CDR3 size: 13 residues. The V end lost 4 bases, the J end lost 5 bases, and 13 bases lay between the germline ends. Germline values: CDR1 SGHRS, CDR2 YFSETQ. For the CDR3, the DNA is TGCGCCAGCAGCGAGAGCCATGGGAACGAGCAGTACTTC. It codes for CASSESHGNEQYF.

The V and J genes are TRBV20-1 and TRBJ2-5; possibly TRBD1 for D (5 bases). There are 13 residues in the CDR3. The V end was cut by 3 bases, the J end by 3 bases, with 11 bases between. Germline V CDR1 and CDR2: DFQATT, SNEGSKA (reference sequence). In DNA form, the CDR3 reads TGCAGTGCTAGTGACCAGGGCGAAGAGACCCAGTACTTC. Translated: CSASDQGEETQYF.

V gene TRBV5-1 combines with J gene TRBJ1-2, with D possibly matching TRBD1 (6 bases). The V gene's germline CDR1 is SGHRS and CDR2 YFSETQ. This CDR3 comprises 13 residues. Trimming removed 0 bases at V and 5 bases at J, with 8 bases between. The CDR3 here is CASSLDGQYGYTF. As DNA, the CDR3 is TGCGCCAGCAGCTTGGATGGACAGTATGGCTACACCTTC.

The chain's CDR3 is CATRGGAAYEQYF. The CDR3 region has the DNA TGTGCCACCAGGGGCGGGGCGGCCTACGAGCAGTACTTC. V gene TRBV24-1 combines with J gene TRBJ2-7; possibly TRBD2 for D (6 bases). V lost 7 bases, J lost 2 bases, and 11 bases lay in between. The CDR3 loop spans 13 amino acids. Germline V gene sequence: CDR1 KGHDR, CDR2 SFDVKD.

In its sample, this clonotype was seen many times. The chain joins TRBV19 to TRBJ1-1, with D uncertain. Germline V CDR1 and CDR2: LNHDA, SQIVND (reference sequence). The CDR3 has 14 residues. V gave up 5 bases and J gave up 4 bases, with 14 bases separating them. The CDR3 sequence is CASSLSGLGTEAFF. CDR3 coding DNA: TGTGCCAGTAGTCTCTCTGGGCTCGGCACTGAAGCTTTCTTT.

This clonotype has ten or more counts. The rearrangement links TRBV25-1 to TRBJ2-5; 9 positions agree with TRBD1. J lost 2 bases, V lost 4 bases, and 5 bases had no gene match. This CDR3 is built from 15 residues. CDR1 and CDR2 (germline): MGHDK, SYGVNS. This CDR3 is CASSGDRAGQETQYF. The CDR3 region has the DNA TGTGCCAGCAGTGGGGACAGGGCTGGGCAAGAGACCCAGTACTTC.

This clonotype has just a few counts. The chain couples TRBV12-3 or TRBV12-4 to TRBJ2-7; 9 bases are shared with TRBD1. The trim removed 5 bases at V and 3 bases at J, leaving 8 bases unmatched. The CDR3 consists of 15 residues. The CDR3 region has the DNA TGTGCCAGCAGTCCCCGGGACAGGGATAGCTACGAGCAGTACTTC. Its protein product is CASSPRDRDSYEQYF.

A few counts support this clonotype. The V call is TRBV6-1, the J call TRBJ2-2, with 8 bases matching TRBD2. CDR1 and CDR2 (germline): MNHNS, SASEGT. The V gene end was trimmed by 7 bases and the J gene end by 3 bases; junction bases not matched to a gene: 7. The CDR3 length is 15 residues. The DNA of the CDR3 is TGTGCCAGCAAAGGGACTAGTGGTCACACCGGGGAGCTGTTTTTT. Protein sequence: CASKGTSGHTGELFF.

A few counts support this clonotype. V and J are TRBV6-1 and TRBJ1-4; D remains ambiguous. Per the germline V gene, CDR1 is MNHNS and CDR2 is SASEGT. There are 13 residues in the CDR3. V was clipped by 8 bases and J by 5 bases, with 12 bases between them. The CDR3 bases are TGTGCCAGCGCTCGGTGGAAAAATGAAAAACTGTTTTTT. This translates into CASARWKNEKLFF.

Points on this clonotype: Since a much larger clone is just one base distant, this may be a read error. This chain uses TRBV9 with TRBJ1-1, with a possible D match to TRBD1 (5 bases). This CDR3 spans 15 amino acids. Germline V lookup: CDR1 SGDLS, CDR2 YYNGEE. CDR3 bases: TGTGCCGGCAGCGTCGGGACGGCGATCTACACTGAAGCTTTCTTT. It yields the protein CAGSVGTAIYTEAFF. Supplemented by reference TRBV9 and TRBJ1-1, the full variable domain reads DSGVTQTPKHLITATGQRVTLRCSPRSGDLSVYWYQQSLDQGLQFLIQYYNGEERAKGNILERFSAQQFPDLHSELNLSSLELGDSALYFCAGSVGTAIYTEAFFGQGTRLTVV.

This clonotype was seen many times. The chain recombines TRBV24-1 with TRBJ1-1, with 7 bases aligning to TRBD1. CDR3 length equals 14 residues. The germline CDR1 and CDR2 sequences are KGHDR and SFDVKD. With 5 bases clipped from V and 3 bases from J, the junction kept 5 bases outside the gene matches. The CDR3 DNA sequence: TGTGCCACCAGTGGGGGAACAGGGGACACTGAAGCTTTCTTT. Translated, it gives CATSGGTGDTEAFF.

CDR3 in amino acids: CSLARGGHGYTF. In DNA, the CDR3 is TGCAGCTTAGCGCGAGGGGGTCATGGCTACACCTTC. This chain uses TRBV29-1 with TRBJ1-2, with a tentative D call TRBD1 (6 bases). CDR3 size: 12 residues. V shed 8 bases and J shed 6 bases, with 16 bases lying between them. Germline V CDR1 and CDR2: SQVTM, ANQGSEA.

This clonotype came up many times. This rearrangement joins TRBV15 to TRBJ2-2; D possibly corresponds to TRBD1 (5 bases). CDR1 LNHNV and CDR2 YYDKDF come from the germline V gene (reference sequence). The CDR3 has 15 residues. Trimming took off 4 bases at V and 3 bases at J, with 12 bases between the two ends. CDR3 sequence reads: CATSTKTVYTGELFF. The CDR3 DNA sequence: TGTGCCACCAGCACAAAGACAGTATACACCGGGGAGCTGTTTTTT.

This clonotype showed up just a few times. V gene TRBV10-2 combines with J gene TRBJ1-2; D is ambiguous. V gave up 3 bases and J gave up 4 bases, with 15 bases separating them. Germline-derived CDR1 and CDR2 are WSHSY and SAAADI. The CDR3 is 15 amino acids. DNA of the CDR3: TGCGCCAGCAGTGAACCCCCCTGGGGAGTCTATGGCTACACCTTC. It translates to CASSEPPWGVYGYTF.

The CDR3 DNA reads as TGCGCCAGCAGCTTGGGTCCTGAAGGGGTTGATGGCTACACCTTC. As protein: CASSLGPEGVDGYTF. The chain carries TRBV5-1 and TRBJ1-2, with a possible D match to TRBD1 (5 bases). Per germline, CDR1 SGHRS and CDR2 YFSETQ. CDR3 size: 15 residues. V gave up 0 bases and J gave up 6 bases, with 15 bases separating them.

This chain connects TRBV6-5 to TRBJ1-5; no clear D gene. Germline CDR1 MNHEY, CDR2 SVGAGI. V lost 3 bases and J lost 2, with 11 bases in between. This CDR3 is 15 amino acids long. CDR3: CASSYWGTGNQPQHF. The DNA for the CDR3 is TGTGCCAGCAGTTATTGGGGTACGGGCAATCAGCCCCAGCATTTT.

Comment on this clonotype: A read error may explain this, as a much larger clone is one base away. In this CDR3 the conserved last residue, phenylalanine or tryptophan, is missing, so a read error is likely. This chain connects TRBV7-2 to TRBJ1-1; no reliable D call. The ends were cut back, 3 bases at V and 7 bases at J, with 15 bases in the middle. CDR1 is SGHTA and CDR2 is FQGNSA in the germline V gene. The CDR3 is 14 amino acids. DNA of the CDR3: TGTGCCAGCAGCTTGGCCGGGAGTGTGGGTGAAGCTTTCCTT. This codes for CASSLAGSVGEAFL.

Ten or more counts support this clonotype. The rearrangement joins TRBV10-3 to TRBJ1-1; no clear D. V gave up 5 bases and J gave up 5 bases, with 9 bases separating them. Germline assignment: CDR1 ENHRY and CDR2 SYGVKD. This CDR3 contains 12 residues. The DNA for the CDR3 is TGTGCCATCAGTACATCCTCGACTGAAGCTTTCTTT. It specifies CAISTSSTEAFF.

This clonotype appeared many times. The chain has TRBV19 and TRBJ1-6; weak D call: TRBD1 (5 bases). Trimming took 4 bases from V and 5 from J, leaving 18 bases between them. Germline assignment: CDR1 LNHDA and CDR2 SQIVND (reference sequence). The CDR3 totals 17 residues. The CDR3 coding sequence is TGTGCCAGTAGTAGGGGACGGGATTTCGGGCATAATTCACCCCTCCACTTT. Protein product: CASSRGRDFGHNSPLHF. Full variable domain (rest looked up from reference TRBV19 and TRBJ1-6): DGGITQSPKYLFRKEGQNVTLSCEQNLNHDAMYWYRQDPGQGLRLIYYSQIVNDFQKGDIAEGYSVSREKKESFPLTVTSAQKNPTAFYLCASSRGRDFGHNSPLHFGNGTRLTVT.

J is TRBJ1-2 and V is TRBV7-2; 7 bases fit TRBD1. Germline V gene lookup returns CDR1 SGHTA and CDR2 FQGNSA. The CDR3 loop spans 17 amino acids. Losses at the gene ends were 5 bases for V and 0 bases for J; bases not matched to a gene: 12. The CDR3, as DNA: TGTGCCAGCAGCGCCCGGACAGGCGGGATCACTAACTATGGCTACACCTTC. Protein sequence: CASSARTGGITNYGYTF. Using reference TRBV7-2 and TRBJ1-2 for the parts outside the CDR3, the full variable domain is GAGVSQSPSNKVTEKGKDVELRCDPISGHTALYWYRQSLGQGLEFLIYFQGNSAPDKSGLPSDRFSAERTGGSVSTLTIQRTQQEDSAVYLCASSARTGGITNYGYTFGSGTRLTVV.

This rearrangement joins TRBV29-1 to TRBJ1-1, with 10 nucleotides matching TRBD1. The V gene's germline CDR1 is SQVTM and CDR2 ANQGSEA. The trim removed 7 bases at V and 3 bases at J, leaving 2 bases unmatched. The CDR3 covers 12 residues. In DNA form, the CDR3 reads TGCAGCGCAGGGACAGGGGACACTGAAGCTTTCTTT. Translation: CSAGTGDTEAFF.

Remarks on this clonotype: One base away lies a much larger clone, so this may be a sequencing read error. The chain is built from TRBV7-2 and TRBJ1-5, with TRBD1 as a possible D gene (5 bases). The germline CDR1 and CDR2 sequences are SGHTA and FQGNSA. This CDR3 comprises 14 residues. CDR3 in amino acids: CANSSLGGTQPQHF. In DNA form, the CDR3 reads TGTGCCAACAGCTCTCTCGGGGGGACTCAGCCCCAGCATTTT.

This clonotype was seen many times. The gene calls are TRBV9 and TRBJ2-7, with D possibly being TRBD2 (6 bases). Trimming removed 0 bases at V and 0 bases at J, with 7 bases between. Germline V lookup: CDR1 SGDLS, CDR2 YYNGEE. The CDR3 is 14 amino acids. CDR3 nucleotides: TGTGCCAGCAGCGTAGGGGGGGACTCCTACGAGCAGTACTTC. This translates into CASSVGGDSYEQYF.